This entry lists 6 T cell receptor beta chains sequenced from one sample in a study of PD-L1 blockade in urothelial cancer. Clones were read by immunoSEQ multiplex PCR, and TCRdb kept only the in-frame ones, dropping some. The sample lists over 30,000 clones; nearly 85% were seen once. Time point given: pretreatment peripheral blood. The source was PBMCs, collected around atezolizumab (anti-PD-L1) treatment. The receptor set was obtained from a man aged 60 to 75 with urothelial cancer.

The rearrangement links TRBV9 to TRBJ1-2; 10 bases align to TRBD1. The CDR3 has 16 amino acids. Germline values: CDR1 SGDLS, CDR2 YYNGEE. The V and J ends lost 4 bases and 1 base, in that order; junction bases with no gene match: 7. The CDR3: CASSTSGTGVNYGYTF. In DNA form, the CDR3 reads TGTGCCAGCAGCACCAGTGGGACAGGGGTTAACTATGGCTACACCTTC.

The V call is TRBV5-4, the J call TRBJ2-5; 8 bases agree with TRBD2. Germline V gene lookup returns CDR1 SGHNT and CDR2 YYREEE (reference sequence). CDR3 size: 17 residues. J gave up 2 bases and V 1 base, and 10 bases lay outside the gene matches. The CDR3 DNA reads as TGTGCCAGCAGCTTGAGTCTAGCGGGTGGGTTTCAAGAGACCCAGTACTTC. This translates into CASSLSLAGGFQETQYF.

The chain combines TRBV5-4 with TRBJ1-3; D gene ambiguous. V lost 9 bases and J lost 5, with 9 bases in between. CDR3 length equals 11 residues. Germline V gene lookup returns CDR1 SGHNT and CDR2 YYREEE (reference sequence). The CDR3 protein is CATTHRNTIYF. CDR3 in DNA: TGTGCCACCACTCATCGAAACACCATATATTTT.

The chain is built from TRBV27 and TRBJ2-7, with D perhaps matching TRBD2 (6 bases). The V gene lost 6 bases and the J gene lost 6 bases, with 21 bases spanning the gap. The CDR3 length is 15 residues. Per the germline V gene, CDR1 is MNHEY and CDR2 is SMNVEV (reference sequence). Written as DNA, the CDR3 is TGTGCCAGCAGCCGAGACTCGTCAGGTAGCGGCGAGCAGTACTTC. Its protein is CASSRDSSGSGEQYF.

The sample holds a few counts of this clone. The chain recombines TRBV11-2 with TRBJ1-5; D might be TRBD1 (5 bases). Germline CDR1 reads SGHAT; CDR2 reads FQNNGV. The CDR3 contains 14 residues. V was trimmed by 2 bases and J by 3 bases, leaving 8 bases between them. CDR3 in amino acids: CASSLSRDNQPQHF. In DNA form, the CDR3 reads TGTGCCAGCAGCTTAAGCAGGGACAATCAGCCCCAGCATTTT.

The chain uses TRBV7-3 and TRBJ2-7; D gene ambiguous. The CDR3 contains 13 residues. Trimming left V 7 bases short and J 2 bases short, with 12 bases between. CDR1 is SGHTA, CDR2 FQGTGA, per germline. CDR3 sequence reads: CASTPSMTYEQYF. The DNA for the CDR3 is TGTGCCAGCACCCCCAGTATGACCTACGAGCAGTACTTC.